The sequence of this T cell receptor beta chain was determined in a study of Ad26.COV2.S vaccination and SARS-CoV-2 variants. Study information: Into the muscle, Ad26.COV2.S was dosed once or twice, 56 days apart.

Trimming shortened V by 3 bases and J by 4 bases, and 8 bases separated the two germline ends. The CDR3 covers 12 residues. Germline V lookup: CDR1 SGDLS, CDR2 YYNGEE. Stated treatment: roughly 18 received Ad26.COV2.S at low or high dose, single or two shots; about 5 received placebo; per-sample allocation not given. Sampling happened 63 days after the first vaccine or placebo injection. This clone appeared a single time. Other DNA sequences in the sample encode the same CDR3. Here immunoSEQ multiplex PCR was the method, and the copy in TCRdb shows in-frame clones only, minus some. The sample lists hundreds of thousands of clones, roughly 90% occurring once.

This TCR derives from a person between 18 and 60 years old who received the Ad26.COV2.S COVID-19 vaccine or a placebo. This chain uses TRBV9 with TRBJ2-7; D uncertain. The sequenced sample was peripheral blood, obtained in a trial of Ad26.COV2.S vaccine versus placebo. As DNA, the CDR3 is TGTGCCAGCAGCGGGCTCGGGTACGAGCAGTACTTC. Translated, it gives CASSGLGYEQYF.